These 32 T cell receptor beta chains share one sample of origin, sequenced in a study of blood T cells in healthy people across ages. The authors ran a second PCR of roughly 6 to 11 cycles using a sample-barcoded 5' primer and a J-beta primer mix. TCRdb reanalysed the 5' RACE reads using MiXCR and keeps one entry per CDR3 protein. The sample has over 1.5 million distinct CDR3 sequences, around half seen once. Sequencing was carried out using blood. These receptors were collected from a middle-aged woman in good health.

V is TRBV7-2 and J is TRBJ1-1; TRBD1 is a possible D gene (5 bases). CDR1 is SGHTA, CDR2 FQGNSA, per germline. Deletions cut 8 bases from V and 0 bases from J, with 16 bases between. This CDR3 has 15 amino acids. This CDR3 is CASRKEGSMNTEAFF. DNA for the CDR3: TGTGCCAGCCGTAAGGAGGGGAGCATGAACACTGAAGCTTTCTTT.

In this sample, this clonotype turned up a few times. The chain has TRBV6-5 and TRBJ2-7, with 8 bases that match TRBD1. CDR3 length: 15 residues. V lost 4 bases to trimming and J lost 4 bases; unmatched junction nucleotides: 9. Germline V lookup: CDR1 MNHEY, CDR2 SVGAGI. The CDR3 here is CASSSPGQAKYEQYF. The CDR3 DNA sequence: TGTGCCAGCAGTTCGCCGGGACAGGCGAAATACGAGCAGTACTTC.

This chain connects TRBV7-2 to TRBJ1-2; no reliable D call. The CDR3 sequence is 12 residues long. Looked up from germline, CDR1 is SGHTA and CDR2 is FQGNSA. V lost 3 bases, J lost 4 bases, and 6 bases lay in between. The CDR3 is CASSLSIYGYTF. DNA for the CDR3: TGTGCCAGCAGCTTGAGTATCTATGGCTACACCTTC.

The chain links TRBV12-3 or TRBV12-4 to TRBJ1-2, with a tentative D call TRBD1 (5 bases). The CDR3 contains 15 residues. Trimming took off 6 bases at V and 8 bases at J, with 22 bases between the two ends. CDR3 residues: CASSLDGDPHSGYTF. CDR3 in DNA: TGTGCCAGCAGCCTCGACGGGGACCCGCATAGCGGCTACACCTTC.

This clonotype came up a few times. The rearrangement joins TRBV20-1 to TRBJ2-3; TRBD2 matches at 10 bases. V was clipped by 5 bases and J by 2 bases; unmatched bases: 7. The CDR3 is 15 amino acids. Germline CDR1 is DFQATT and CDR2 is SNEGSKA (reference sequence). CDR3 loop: CSAPLAGATTDTQYF. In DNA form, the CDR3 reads TGCAGTGCTCCGCTAGCGGGGGCCACCACAGATACGCAGTATTTT.

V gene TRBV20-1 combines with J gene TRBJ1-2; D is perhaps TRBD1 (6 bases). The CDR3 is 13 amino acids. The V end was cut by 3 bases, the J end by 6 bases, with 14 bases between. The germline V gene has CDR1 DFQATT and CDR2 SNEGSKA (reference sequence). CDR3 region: CSARGGGVNGYTF. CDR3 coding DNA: TGCAGTGCTAGGGGGGGGGGCGTAAATGGCTACACCTTC.

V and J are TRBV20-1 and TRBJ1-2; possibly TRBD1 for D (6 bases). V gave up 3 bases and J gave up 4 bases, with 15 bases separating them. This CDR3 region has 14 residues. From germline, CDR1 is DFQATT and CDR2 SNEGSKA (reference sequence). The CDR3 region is CSARRQEKVYGYTF. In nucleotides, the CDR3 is TGCAGTGCTAGGCGACAGGAGAAGGTCTATGGCTACACCTTC.

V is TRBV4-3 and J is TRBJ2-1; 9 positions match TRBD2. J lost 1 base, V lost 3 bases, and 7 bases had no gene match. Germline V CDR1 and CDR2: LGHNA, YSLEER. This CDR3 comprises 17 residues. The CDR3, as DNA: TGCGCCAGCAGCCACCAAGGTAGCGGGGGATCCTACAATGAGCAGTTCTTC. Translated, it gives CASSHQGSGGSYNEQFF.

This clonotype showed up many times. CDR3 protein: CASSLTGPGANVLTF. In DNA form, the CDR3 reads TGTGCCAGCAGTTTGACAGGGCCTGGGGCCAACGTCCTGACTTTC. The J gene is TRBJ2-6, the V gene TRBV12-3 or TRBV12-4, with 7 bases that match TRBD1. Trimming removed 3 bases from V and 2 bases from J; junction bases left unmatched: 1. The CDR3 extends over 15 amino acids.

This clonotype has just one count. The DNA for the CDR3 is TGTGCCAGCAGCTATAAGGGTGGTGCGGGATATGGCTACACCTTC. It yields the protein CASSYKGGAGYGYTF. The V call is TRBV7-2, the J call TRBJ1-2; D gene ambiguous. CDR1 and CDR2 (germline): SGHTA, FQGNSA. V was pared by 4 bases and J by 5 bases, with 17 bases between. The CDR3 runs to 15 residues. Together with reference TRBV7-2 and TRBJ1-2, the CDR3 gives the full variable domain: GAGVSQSPSNKVTEKGKDVELRCDPISGHTALYWYRQSLGQGLEFLIYFQGNSAPDKSGLPSDRFSAERTGGSVSTLTIQRTQQEDSAVYLCASSYKGGAGYGYTFGSGTRLTVV.

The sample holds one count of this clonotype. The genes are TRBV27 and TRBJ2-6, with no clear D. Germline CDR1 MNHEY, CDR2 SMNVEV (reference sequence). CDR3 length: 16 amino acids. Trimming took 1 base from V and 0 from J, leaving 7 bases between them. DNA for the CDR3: TGTGCCAGCAGTTTATTACGGACCTCTGGGGCCAACGTCCTGACTTTC. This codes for CASSLLRTSGANVLTF.

CDR3 in amino acids: CATSRAGTGTETQYF. The CDR3 bases are TGTGCCACCAGCAGAGCCGGGACAGGGACGGAGACCCAGTACTTC. The chain carries TRBV15 and TRBJ2-5; 9 bases align to TRBD1. The junction had 5 bases not matched to a gene; V was cut back by 1 base and J by 5 bases. The CDR3 contains 15 residues. Germline assignment: CDR1 LNHNV and CDR2 YYDKDF (reference sequence).

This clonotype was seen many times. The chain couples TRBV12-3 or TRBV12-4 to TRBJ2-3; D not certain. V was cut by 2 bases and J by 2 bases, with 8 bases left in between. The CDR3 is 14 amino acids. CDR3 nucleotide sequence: TGTGCCAGCAGTTTACCGCGAGACACAGATACGCAGTATTTT. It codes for CASSLPRDTDTQYF.

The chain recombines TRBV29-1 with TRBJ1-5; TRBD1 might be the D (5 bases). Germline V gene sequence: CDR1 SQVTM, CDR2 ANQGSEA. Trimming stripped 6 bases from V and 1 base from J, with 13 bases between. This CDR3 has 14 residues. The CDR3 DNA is TGCAGCGTCCGCTTGGACACGAGCAATCAGCCCCAGCATTTT. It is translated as CSVRLDTSNQPQHF.

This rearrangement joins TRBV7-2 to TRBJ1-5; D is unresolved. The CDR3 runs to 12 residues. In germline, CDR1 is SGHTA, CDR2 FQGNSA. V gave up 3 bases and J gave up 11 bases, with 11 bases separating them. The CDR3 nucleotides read TGTGCCAGCAGCTTTCCGCGGGGAGCCCAGCATTTT. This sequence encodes CASSFPRGAQHF.

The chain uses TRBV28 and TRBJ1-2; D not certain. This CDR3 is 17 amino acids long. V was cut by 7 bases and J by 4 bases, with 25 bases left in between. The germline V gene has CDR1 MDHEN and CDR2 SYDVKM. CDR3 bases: TGTGCCAGCACCTTAGGTAAAAGGGTGGCAGCATTCTATGGCTACACCTTC. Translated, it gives CASTLGKRVAAFYGYTF.

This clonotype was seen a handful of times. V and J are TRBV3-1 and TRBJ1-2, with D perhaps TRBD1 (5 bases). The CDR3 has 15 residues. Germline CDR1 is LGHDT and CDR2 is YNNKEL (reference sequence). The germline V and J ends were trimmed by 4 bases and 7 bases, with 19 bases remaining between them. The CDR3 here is CASSPIREVFSGYTF. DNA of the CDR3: TGTGCCAGCAGCCCAATCAGGGAGGTCTTCTCTGGCTACACCTTC.

CDR3 DNA sequence: TGTGCCAGCAACCAAGGACAGGGGGCGCGAGAGACCCAGTACTTC. Its protein product is CASNQGQGARETQYF. The chain carries TRBV6-1 and TRBJ2-4, with 11 bases lining up with TRBD1. The J call is doubtful: the DNA matches TRBJ2-5 better. The CDR3 runs to 15 residues. CDR1 and CDR2 from the germline V gene are MNHNS and SASEGT.

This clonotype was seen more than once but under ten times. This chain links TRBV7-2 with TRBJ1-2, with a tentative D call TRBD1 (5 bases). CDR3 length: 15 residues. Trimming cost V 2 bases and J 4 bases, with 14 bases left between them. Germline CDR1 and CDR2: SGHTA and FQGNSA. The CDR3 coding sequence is TGTGCCAGCAGCTTATTAGGGGAGAGTAGCTATGGCTACACCTTC. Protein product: CASSLLGESSYGYTF.

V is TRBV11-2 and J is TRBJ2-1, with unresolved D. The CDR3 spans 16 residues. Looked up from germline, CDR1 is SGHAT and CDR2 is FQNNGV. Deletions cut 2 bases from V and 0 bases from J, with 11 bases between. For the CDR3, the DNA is TGTGCCAGCAGCTTATCCACAGCAATCTCCTACAATGAGCAGTTCTTC. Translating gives CASSLSTAISYNEQFF.

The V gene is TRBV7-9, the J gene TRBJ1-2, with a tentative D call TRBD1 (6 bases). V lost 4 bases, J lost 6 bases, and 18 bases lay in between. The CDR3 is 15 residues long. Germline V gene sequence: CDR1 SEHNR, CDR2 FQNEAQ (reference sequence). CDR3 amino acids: CASSSRATGNHGYTF. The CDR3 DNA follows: TGTGCCAGCAGCTCTAGGGCCACAGGGAATCATGGCTACACCTTC. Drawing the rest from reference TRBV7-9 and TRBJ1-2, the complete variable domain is DTGVSQNPRHKITKRGQNVTFRCDPISEHNRLYWYRQTLGQGPEFLTYFQNEAQLEKSRLLSDRFSAERPKGSFSTLEIQRTEQGDSAMYLCASSSRATGNHGYTFGSGTRLTVV.

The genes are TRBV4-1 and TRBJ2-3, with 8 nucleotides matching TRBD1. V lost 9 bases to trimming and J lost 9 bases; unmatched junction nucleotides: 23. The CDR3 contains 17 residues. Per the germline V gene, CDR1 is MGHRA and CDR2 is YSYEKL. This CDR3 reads CASNDGRTGTIEGTQYF. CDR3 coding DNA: TGCGCCAGTAACGACGGACGGACAGGGACCATTGAGGGGACGCAGTATTTT.

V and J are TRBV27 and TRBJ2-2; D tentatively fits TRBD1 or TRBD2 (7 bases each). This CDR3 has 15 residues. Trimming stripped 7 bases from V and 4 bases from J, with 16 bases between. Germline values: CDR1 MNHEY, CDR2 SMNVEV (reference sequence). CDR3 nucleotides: TGTGCCAGCACCTCGACAGGGAGGGTCACCGGGGAGCTGTTTTTT. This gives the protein CASTSTGRVTGELFF.

CDR3 DNA sequence: TGTGCCAGCAGCCCCCGTGGGACGCCACAAGAGACCCAGTACTTC. It translates to CASSPRGTPQETQYF. The V and J genes are TRBV7-9 and TRBJ2-5; D possibly uses TRBD1 or TRBD2 (5 bases each). Germline V gene lookup returns CDR1 SEHNR and CDR2 FQNEAQ (reference sequence). CDR3 size: 15 residues. V was trimmed by 5 bases and J by 2 bases, leaving 15 bases between them.

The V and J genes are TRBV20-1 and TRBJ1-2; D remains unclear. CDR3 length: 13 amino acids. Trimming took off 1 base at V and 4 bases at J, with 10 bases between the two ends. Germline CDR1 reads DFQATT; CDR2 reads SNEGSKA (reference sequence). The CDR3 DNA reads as TGCAGTGCTAGAGCTCTAGCCACCTATGGCTACACCTTC. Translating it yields CSARALATYGYTF.

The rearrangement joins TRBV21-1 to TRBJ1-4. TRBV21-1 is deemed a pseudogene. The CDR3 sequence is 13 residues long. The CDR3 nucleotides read TGTGCCAGCAGCAAGGTCAGAGGTGAAAAACTGTTTTTT. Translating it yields CASSKVRGEKLFF.

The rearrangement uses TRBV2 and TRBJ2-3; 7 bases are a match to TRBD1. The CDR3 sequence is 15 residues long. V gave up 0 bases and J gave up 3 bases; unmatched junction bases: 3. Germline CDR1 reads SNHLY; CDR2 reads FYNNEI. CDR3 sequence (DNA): TGTGCCAGCAGTGAAGCCGGGACAGTAACAGATACGCAGTATTTT. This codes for CASSEAGTVTDTQYF.

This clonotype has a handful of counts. This CDR3 is CASSVEYIAGEYNEQYF. CDR3 nucleotide sequence: TGTGCCAGCAGCGTAGAATATATAGCGGGGGAGTACAATGAGCAGTACTTC. The V call is TRBV9, the J call TRBJ2-7, with 9 bases lining up with TRBD2. V lost 0 bases to trimming and J lost 7 bases; unmatched junction nucleotides: 14. Per the germline V gene, CDR1 is SGDLS and CDR2 is YYNGEE. CDR3 length: 17 amino acids. The variable domain in full, completed from reference TRBV9 and TRBJ2-7, reads DSGVTQTPKHLITATGQRVTLRCSPRSGDLSVYWYQQSLDQGLQFLIQYYNGEERAKGNILERFSAQQFPDLHSELNLSSLELGDSALYFCASSVEYIAGEYNEQYFGPGTRLTVT.

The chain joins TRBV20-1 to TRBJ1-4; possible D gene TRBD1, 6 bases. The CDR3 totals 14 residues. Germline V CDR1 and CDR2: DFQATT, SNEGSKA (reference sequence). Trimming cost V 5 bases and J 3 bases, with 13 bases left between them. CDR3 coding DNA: TGCAGTGCTGGGGGAGGGGGAGCTAATGAAAAACTGTTTTTT. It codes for CSAGGGGANEKLFF.

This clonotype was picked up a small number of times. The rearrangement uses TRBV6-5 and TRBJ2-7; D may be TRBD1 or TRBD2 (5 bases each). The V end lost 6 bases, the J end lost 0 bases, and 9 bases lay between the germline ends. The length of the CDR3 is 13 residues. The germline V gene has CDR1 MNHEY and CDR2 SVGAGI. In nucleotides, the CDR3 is TGTGCCAGCAGGAAGGGGAGCTCCTACGAGCAGTACTTC. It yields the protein CASRKGSSYEQYF.

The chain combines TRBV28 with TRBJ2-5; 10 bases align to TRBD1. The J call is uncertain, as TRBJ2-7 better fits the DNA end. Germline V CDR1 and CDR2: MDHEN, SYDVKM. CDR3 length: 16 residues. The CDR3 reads CASSSFKGTGAYEQYF. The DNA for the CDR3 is TGTGCCAGCAGTTCCTTCAAAGGGACAGGGGCCTACGAGCAGTACTTC.

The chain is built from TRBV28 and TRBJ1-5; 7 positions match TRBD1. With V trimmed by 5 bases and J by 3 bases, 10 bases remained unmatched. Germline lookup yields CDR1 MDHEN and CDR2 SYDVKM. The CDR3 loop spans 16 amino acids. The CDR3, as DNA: TGTGCCAGCAGTGAAGGACAGGCTTACTTCAATCAGCCCCAGCATTTT. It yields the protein CASSEGQAYFNQPQHF.